This T cell receptor beta chain was profiled in a study of early T cells in non-severe SARS-CoV-2 infection. Study-wide background: Unpaired chains resulted from sequencing bulk RNA of unsorted whole blood. Study conclusions and caveats: VDJdb-based matching was biased toward anti-spike CD8 responses and missed private and CD4 specificities.

A note on this clonotype: Its specificity is not known.

Germline V lookup: CDR1 SQVTM, CDR2 ANQGSEA. This CDR3 contains 16 residues. Trimming at V came to 0 bases and at J to 3 bases, leaving 7 bases not matched to a gene. The TCR library protocol attached unique molecular identifiers to the individual cDNA molecules. TCRdb recomputed calls from the 5' RACE reads with MiXCR, one row per CDR3 protein. Counted here are around 58,000 distinct CDR3 sequences, about 8% occurring once; the ten biggest clones make up about 11%. The receptor's source is an adult who was a healthcare worker with PCR-confirmed SARS-CoV-2 infection or an uninfected control (not recorded which). The sequencing used whole blood, collected at baseline. V and J are TRBV29-1 and TRBJ2-2; the match to TRBD1 covers 7 bases. In DNA form, the CDR3 reads TGCAGCGTTGAAGACCCTAACAGGGGACACACCGGGGAGCTGTTTTTT. This encodes CSVEDPNRGHTGELFF.